The 5 T cell receptor beta chains below were found in one sample sequenced in a study of blood T cell repertoires in COVID-19. Profiled with immunoSEQ multiplex PCR; TCRdb holds only in-frame clones, not every one. The sample holds 200,000 to 300,000 clones, 85% to 90% seen once. The sample was PBMCs or T cells enriched from blood (not recorded which). These receptors all come from a young woman with acute COVID-19.

The chain has TRBV4-1 and TRBJ1-1; no definite D call. The V end was cut by 1 base, the J end by 10 bases, with 10 bases between. Germline lookup yields CDR1 MGHRA and CDR2 YSYEKL. The CDR3 is 12 residues long. This CDR3 is CASSQVGGRAFF. CDR3 bases: TGCGCCAGCAGCCAAGTAGGCGGGAGAGCTTTCTTT.

The rearrangement joins TRBV5-1 to TRBJ2-2; 11 nucleotides agree with TRBD2. Germline assignment: CDR1 SGHRS and CDR2 YFSETQ. The CDR3 is made up of 16 amino acids. With 6 bases clipped from V and 0 bases from J, the junction kept 4 bases outside the gene matches. CDR3 loop: CASNPSGGPNTGELFF. DNA of the CDR3: TGCGCCAGCAACCCTAGCGGGGGGCCGAACACCGGGGAGCTGTTTTTT. The complete variable domain, with remaining parts taken from reference TRBV5-1 and TRBJ2-2, reads KAGVTQTPRYLIKTRGQQVTLSCSPISGHRSVSWYQQTPGQGLQFLFEYFSETQRNKGNFPGRFSGRQFSNSRSEMNVSTLELGDSALYLCASNPSGGPNTGELFFGEGSRLTVL.

V usage is TRBV27 and J usage is TRBJ2-7; tentatively, D is TRBD1 (6 bases). Germline V lookup: CDR1 MNHEY, CDR2 SMNVEV (reference sequence). Trimming stripped 5 bases from V and 7 bases from J, with 15 bases between. This CDR3 comprises 13 residues. CDR3 sequence: CASSMDSSWEQYF. The CDR3 coding sequence is TGTGCCAGCAGTATGGACAGCTCTTGGGAGCAGTACTTC.

The V and J genes are TRBV19 and TRBJ1-5; D remains unclear. The CDR3 is made up of 14 amino acids. The V end was cut by 6 bases, the J end by 2 bases, with 11 bases between. Germline V gene lookup returns CDR1 LNHDA and CDR2 SQIVND (reference sequence). In nucleotides, the CDR3 is TGTGCCAGTAGCTTTTCCGGGGGCAATCAGCCCCAGCATTTT. Its translation: CASSFSGGNQPQHF.

The V and J genes are TRBV18 and TRBJ1-5; 7 bases agree with TRBD1. There are 15 residues in the CDR3. With V trimmed by 2 bases and J by 7 bases, 8 bases remained unmatched. Germline-derived CDR1 and CDR2 are KGHSH and LQKENI. This CDR3 is CASSPTSLQGQPQHF. The DNA of the CDR3 is TGTGCCAGCTCACCAACTTCATTACAGGGGCAGCCCCAGCATTTT. The full variable domain, completed using reference TRBV18 and TRBJ1-5, is NAGVMQNPRHLVRRRGQEARLRCSPMKGHSHVYWYRQLPEEGLKFMVYLQKENIIDESGMPKERFSAEFPKEGPSILRIQQVVRGDSAAYFCASSPTSLQGQPQHFGDGTRLSIL.